This T cell receptor beta chain was retrieved from a study of OX40 agonist ivuxolimab in advanced cancers. At the level of the study: Head and neck, renal cell, melanoma or hepatocellular carcinoma were the cancers that dose-escalation patients had.

Method: immunoSEQ multiplex PCR; TCRdb's copy keeps in-frame clones and lacks some. Of 45,000 to 60,000 clones listed, approximately 90% are singletons. The V gene's germline CDR1 is SGHDN and CDR2 FVKESK. The germline V and J ends were trimmed by 1 base and 7 bases, with 13 bases remaining between them. The CDR3 covers 14 residues. This clone was observed a few times. J is TRBJ2-5 and V is TRBV14, with D possibly TRBD2 on 6 matching bases. This material consisted of CD4+ or CD8+ T cells sorted from blood, taken in a trial of the OX40 agonist ivuxolimab. The sequence derives from an adult with an advanced solid tumor such as melanoma, head and neck, liver or kidney cancer. CDR3 loop: CASSQGGGIGTQYF. The CDR3 nucleotides read TGTGCCAGCAGCCAAGGTGGCGGGATAGGGACCCAGTACTTC.